The sequence of this T cell receptor (beta chain) was determined in a study of shared clonotypes between healthy human individuals. Remarks on this clone: The antigen is not known.

Overall study results and limits: Some clonotypes were shared by all four sorted-subset donors, while others were not shared. The non-shared ones had lower generation probabilities than the shared ones.

TCRdb's table, derived via immunoSEQ multiplex PCR, lists solely in-frame clones and lacks some. The data hold about 2.3 million clones, with over 90% observed a single time. The source material was naive CD4+ T cells from PBMCs. Subset described: CD45RA+ positively selected. This sequence was found in a man younger than 35 in good health. Some clones in this sample may be carry-over from other donors' samples.

The CDR3 loop reads CARTLQRYGYTF. DNA for the CDR3: TGTGCGAGGACCCTACAGCGCTATGGCTACACCTTC. The V call is TRBV28, the J call TRBJ1-2; D is uncertain. CDR3 length: 12 residues. CDR1 MDHEN and CDR2 SYDVKM come from the germline V gene.